The entry that follows covers one T cell receptor (beta chain) sequence. The entry originates in a study of human T cells and chemical hapten exposure. Time point in this sample: pre-sensitization, week 0. Treatment of the sample: therapeutic diphenylcyclopropenone sensitization with weekly scalp DPC. V shed 8 bases and J shed 14 bases, with 16 bases lying between them. The CDR3 consists of 11 residues. Per germline, CDR1 LGHNT and CDR2 FRNRAP. TCRdb reanalysed the RACE reads using MiXCR and keeps one entry per CDR3 protein. Of about 290,000 distinct CDR3 sequences in the sample, 7.7% were seen once. The material sequenced was whole blood, taken in connection with sensitization to the hapten diphenylcyclopropenone (DPC). V gene TRBV12-5 combines with J gene TRBJ2-1; perhaps D is TRBD1 or TRBD2 (5 bases each). The clonotype was recovered from a man younger than 35 with alopecia areata. Some clones in this sample may be carry-over from other donors' samples. The DNA for the CDR3 is TGTGCTAGTAGCTCGCGGGTCAGGGAGTTCTTC. Amino acids: CASSSRVREFF.